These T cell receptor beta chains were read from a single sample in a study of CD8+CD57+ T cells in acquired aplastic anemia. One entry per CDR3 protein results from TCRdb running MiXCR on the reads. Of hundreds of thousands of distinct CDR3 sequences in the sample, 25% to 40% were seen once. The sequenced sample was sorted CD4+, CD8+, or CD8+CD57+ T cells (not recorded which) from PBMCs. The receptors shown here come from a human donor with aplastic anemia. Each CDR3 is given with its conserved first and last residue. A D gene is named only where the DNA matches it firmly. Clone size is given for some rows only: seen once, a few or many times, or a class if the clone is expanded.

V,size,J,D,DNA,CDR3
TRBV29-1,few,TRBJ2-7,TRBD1,TGCAGCGTCGGACAGGTGACCTACGAGCAGTACTTC,CSVGQVTYEQYF
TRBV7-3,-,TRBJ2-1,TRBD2,TGTGCCAGCAGCGCCCAAGGGACTAGCGGGAATGAGCAGTTCTTC,CASSAQGTSGNEQFF
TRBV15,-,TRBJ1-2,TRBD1,TGTGCCACCAGCATAGGGACAGGGGTTGGCTACACCTTC,CATSIGTGVGYTF
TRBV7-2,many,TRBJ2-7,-,TGTGCCAGCAGCGCTAGACCGGATAGCGGTTACTGGCAGTACTTC,CASSARPDSGYWQYF
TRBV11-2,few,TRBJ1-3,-,TGTGCCAGCAGCTCCCGACCCGGCGGTGGAGGAAACACCATATATTTT,CASSSRPGGGGNTIYF
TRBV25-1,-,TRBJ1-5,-,TGTGCCAGCAGCCGACAGTCCAGTCAGCCCCAGCATTTT,CASSRQSSQPQHF
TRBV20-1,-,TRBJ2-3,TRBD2,TGCAGTGCTAGCAGCCAAGCGGGGGGACGGACAGATACGCAGTATTTT,CSASSQAGGRTDTQYF
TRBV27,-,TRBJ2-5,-,TGTGCCAGCAGGGACAGAACAGGAGTCCAAGAGACCCAGTACTTC,CASRDRTGVQETQYF
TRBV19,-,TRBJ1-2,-,TGTGCCAGTAGGATGGACAGACCTCGCTATGGCTGCGCCTTC,CASRMDRPRYGCAF
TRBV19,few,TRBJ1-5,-,TGTGCCAGTAGTATAAATGACGGAAATAGCAATCAGCCCCAGCATTTT,CASSINDGNSNQPQHF
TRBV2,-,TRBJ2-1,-,TGTGCCAGCAGGCAGATTTACAATGAGCAGTTCTTC,CASRQIYNEQFF
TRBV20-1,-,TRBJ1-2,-,TGCAGTGCATCCACGCCAACCCCGGGACCCCCGGGCTACACCTTC,CSASTPTPGPPGYTF
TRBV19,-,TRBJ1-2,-,TGTGCCAGTAGTATTCGTGGGGCCCCGTATGGCTACACCTTC,CASSIRGAPYGYTF
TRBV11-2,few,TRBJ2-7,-,TGTGCCAGCAGCTTAGACAGATATACTGGCGAGCAGTACTTC,CASSLDRYTGEQYF
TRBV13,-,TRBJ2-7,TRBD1,TGTGCCAGCAGCTTGACAGGGAACTACGAGCAGTACTTC,CASSLTGNYEQYF
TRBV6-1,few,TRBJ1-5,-,TGTGCCAGCAGTGTAGGGGATGTTCCTCAGCCCCAGCATTTT,CASSVGDVPQPQHF
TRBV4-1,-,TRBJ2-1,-,TGCGCCAGCAGTCTCGGGGGCGGTGAGCAGTTCTTC,CASSLGGGEQFF
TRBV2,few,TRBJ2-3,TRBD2,TGTGCCAGCTCAGCCCGTCGGGGGGCAGATACGCAGTATTTT,CASSARRGADTQYF
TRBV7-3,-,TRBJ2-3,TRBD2,TGTGCCAGCAGCGCCGCTAGCGGGGGGAACACAGATACGCAGTATTTT,CASSAASGGNTDTQYF
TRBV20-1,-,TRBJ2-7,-,TGCAGTGCTAGATACGAGCAGTACTTC,CSARYEQYF
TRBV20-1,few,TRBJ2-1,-,TGCAGTGCTAGAAGGCTTGACGGGCTTAACAATGAGCAGTTCTTC,CSARRLDGLNNEQFF
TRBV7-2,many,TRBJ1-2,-,TGTGCCAGCAGCTTAGGTCCGGGTCAGGACTATGGCTACACCTTC,CASSLGPGQDYGYTF
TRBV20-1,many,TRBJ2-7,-,TGCAGTGCTCGGGGACGCGAGCAGTACTTC,CSARGREQYF
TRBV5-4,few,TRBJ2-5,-,TGTGCCAGCAGCTTCGCGGGGTTTCAAGAGACCCAGTACTTC,CASSFAGFQETQYF
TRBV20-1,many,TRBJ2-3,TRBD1,TGCAGTGCGAAGACAGGGGGCGCGGAAGATACGCAGTATTTT,CSAKTGGAEDTQYF
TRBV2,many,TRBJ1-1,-,TGTGCCAGCAGTGAGGGTACGGGGACTGAAGCTTTCTTT,CASSEGTGTEAFF
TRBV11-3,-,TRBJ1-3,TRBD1,TGTGCCAGCAGCTTAGATCGGACAGGGGATAACACCATATATTTT,CASSLDRTGDNTIYF
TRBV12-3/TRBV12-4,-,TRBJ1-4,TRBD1,TGTGCCAGCAGTTACACCGGGACAGGGGGTGAAAAACTGTTTTTT,CASSYTGTGGEKLFF
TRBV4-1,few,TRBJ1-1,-,TGCGCCAGCAGCCAAGTCGTACATACGAACACTGAAGCTTTCTTT,CASSQVVHTNTEAFF
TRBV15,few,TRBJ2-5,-,TGTGCCGCCAGCGTATCTTGGGACTCTGAGGAGACCCAGTACTTC,CAASVSWDSEETQYF
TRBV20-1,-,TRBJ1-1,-,TGCAGTGCCCGACACGGGGTAAACACTGAAGCTTTCTTT,CSARHGVNTEAFF
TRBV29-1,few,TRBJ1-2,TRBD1,TGCAGCGTTGCCCAGGGGGGCGACTACACCTTC,CSVAQGGDYTF
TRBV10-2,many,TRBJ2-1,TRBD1,TGCGCCAGCACCGGACAGGGTGGCTCCTACAATGAGCAGTTCTTC,CASTGQGGSYNEQFF
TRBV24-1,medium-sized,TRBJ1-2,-,TGTGCTAACTATGGCTACACCTTC,CANYGYTF
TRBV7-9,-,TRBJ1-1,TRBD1,TGTGCCAGCAGCTCAGAAGGGACAGGGTTTGAAGCTTTCTTT,CASSSEGTGFEAFF
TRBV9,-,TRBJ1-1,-,TGTGCCAGCAGCGTAGGGCTCAGGATGAACACTGAAGCTTTCTTT,CASSVGLRMNTEAFF
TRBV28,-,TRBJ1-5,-,TGTGCCAGCAGTCTAGTCGGGGGGAACAATCAGCCCCAGCATTTT,CASSLVGGNNQPQHF
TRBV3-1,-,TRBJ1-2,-,TGTGCCAGCAGCCCCGCGGGGGCGAGTGGCTACACCTTC,CASSPAGASGYTF
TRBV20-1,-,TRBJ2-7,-,TGCAGTGCTACCGGGGCGGGGGACAATTACGAGCAGTACTTC,CSATGAGDNYEQYF
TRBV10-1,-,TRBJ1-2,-,TGTGCCAGCAGCCAAGAAGGGGGAATCTCTAGCTATGGCTACACCTTC,CASSQEGGISSYGYTF
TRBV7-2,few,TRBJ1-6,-,TGTGCCAGCAGCTTTAGGGGTTCACCCCTCCACTTT,CASSFRGSPLHF
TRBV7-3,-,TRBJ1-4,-,TGTGCCAGCAGCTCCGGCCGTAGACCAGGCCTTAATGAAAAACTGTTTTTT,CASSSGRRPGLNEKLFF
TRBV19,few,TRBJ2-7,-,TGTGCCTGGATAGGCAGCCTCTCCTACGAGCAGTACTTC,CAWIGSLSYEQYF
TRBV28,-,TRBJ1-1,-,TGTGCCAGCAATGCCCTCAGGTTGAACACTGAAGCTTTCTTT,CASNALRLNTEAFF
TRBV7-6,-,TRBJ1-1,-,TGTGCCAGCAGCTTCGAAGCTACTGGACTTTCCCCAGCTCTCTTT,CASSFEATGLSPALF
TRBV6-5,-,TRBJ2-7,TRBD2,TGTGCCAGCAGTTTGGGACTAGCGATGAACGAGCAGTACTTC,CASSLGLAMNEQYF
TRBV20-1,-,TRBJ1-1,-,TGCAGTGCTAGACGACGGCGGAACACTGGAGCTTTCTTT,CSARRRRNTGAFF
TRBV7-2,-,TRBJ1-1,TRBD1,TGTGCCAGCAGCTTAGTAGTGGGACAGGGTTCGGCTTTCTTT,CASSLVVGQGSAFF
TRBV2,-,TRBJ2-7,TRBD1,TGTGCCAGCAGTAGGGGGCTGGACTCCTACGAGCAGTACTTC,CASSRGLDSYEQYF
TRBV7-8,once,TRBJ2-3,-,TGTGCCAGCAGCCGTCCAGTCAGATCAGATACGCAGTATTTT,CASSRPVRSDTQYF
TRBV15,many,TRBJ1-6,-,TGTGCCACCAGCTCCGACCCGGGGGGCGCTTATTCACCCCTCCACTTT,CATSSDPGGAYSPLHF
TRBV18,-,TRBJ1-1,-,TGTGCCAGCTCACCTGGCAGGCAGCCCTCGAACACTGAAGCTTTCTTT,CASSPGRQPSNTEAFF
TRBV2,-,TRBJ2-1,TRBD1,TGTGCCAGCAGCCACCGGACAGGGGGAGGCAATGAGCAGTTCTTC,CASSHRTGGGNEQFF
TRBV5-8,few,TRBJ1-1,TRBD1,TGTGCCAGCAGCCGACAGGGGGCGGTGAACACTGAAGCTTTCTTT,CASSRQGAVNTEAFF